The 8 T cell receptor beta chains below all came from one sample that was sequenced in a study of patients and donors after allogeneic stem cell transplantation. MiXCR, applied by TCRdb to the RT-PCR reads, yields one record per CDR3 protein. This table holds approximately 60,000 distinct CDR3 sequences, 10% to 15% found once. Sequenced input: blood, either unsorted or a sorted T cell fraction (not recorded which). Receptor source: a human donor who was either an allogeneic HSCT recipient or a stem cell or donor lymphocyte infusion donor (not recorded which). It is not recorded whose cells these are; they may come from a transplant donor.

Of note for this clonotype: A much larger clone lies a single base off, so this may be a read error. Since no conserved phenylalanine or tryptophan closes the CDR3, a read error is the likely cause. The J gene is TRBJ2-1, the V gene TRBV15, with 9 nucleotides matching TRBD2. Trimming took 8 bases from V and 3 from J; bases not matched to a gene: 5. The CDR3 contains 14 residues. The germline V gene encodes CDR1 LNHNV and CDR2 YYDKDF (reference sequence). The CDR3 protein is CATGREGLYNEQFY. CDR3 in DNA: TGTGCCACCGGGCGGGAGGGTCTCTACAATGAGCAGTTCTAC.

The V gene is TRBV6-5, the J gene TRBJ2-7; D possibly corresponds to TRBD2 (7 bases). In germline, CDR1 is MNHEY, CDR2 SVGAGI. Trimming took 6 bases from V and 3 from J, leaving 15 bases between them. The CDR3 is 14 amino acids. The CDR3 is CASSELRGGYEQYF. The CDR3 DNA reads TGTGCCAGCAGCGAATTAAGGGGGGGCTACGAGCAGTACTTC.

The chain carries TRBV20-1 and TRBJ1-2; D remains ambiguous. The CDR3 spans 14 residues. Germline CDR1 is DFQATT and CDR2 is SNEGSKA (reference sequence). Deletions cut 3 bases from V and 3 bases from J, with 14 bases between. The CDR3 spells CSARWLGLYYGYTF. The CDR3 DNA reads TGCAGTGCTAGGTGGCTGGGGTTATACTATGGCTACACCTTC.

V and J are TRBV27 and TRBJ1-1; a possible D gene is TRBD1 (6 bases). Germline V gives CDR1 MNHEY, CDR2 SMNVEV (reference sequence). The CDR3 length is 17 residues. Trimming pared 2 bases from V and 0 bases from J, leaving 16 bases between. CDR3: CASSLMGTNHLNTEAFF. Written as DNA, the CDR3 is TGTGCCAGCAGTTTAATGGGGACAAATCATTTGAACACTGAAGCTTTCTTT.

This clonotype is medium-sized within its sample. This sequence joins TRBV20-1 and TRBJ1-5, with 7 positions matching TRBD1. Germline CDR1 reads DFQATT; CDR2 reads SNEGSKA (reference sequence). The V gene end was trimmed by 0 bases and the J gene end by 2 bases; junction bases not matched to a gene: 19. CDR3 length: 20 amino acids. The CDR3 protein is CSARDAPQGVLAVGNQPQHF. The CDR3 DNA sequence: TGCAGTGCTAGAGATGCCCCCCAGGGGGTATTGGCAGTGGGCAATCAGCCCCAGCATTTT.

The chain combines TRBV20-1 with TRBJ2-1; 9 positions match TRBD2. Germline loops: CDR1 DFQATT, CDR2 SNEGSKA (reference sequence). The CDR3 is 14 amino acids. With 3 bases clipped from V and 6 bases from J, the junction kept 6 bases outside the gene matches. The CDR3 protein is CSARRREGGNEQFF. CDR3 DNA sequence: TGCAGTGCTAGGAGGCGGGAGGGTGGCAATGAGCAGTTCTTC.

This clonotype was recorded many times. The chain couples TRBV15 to TRBJ1-2; TRBD1 matches 7 bases. This CDR3 spans 15 amino acids. From germline, CDR1 is LNHNV and CDR2 YYDKDF (reference sequence). With V trimmed by 6 bases and J by 3 bases, 10 bases remained unmatched. This CDR3 reads CATREDRDSDYGYTF. CDR3 coding DNA: TGTGCCACCAGGGAAGACAGGGATTCGGACTATGGCTACACCTTC.

Comment on this clonotype: A much larger clonotype is one base distant, so this may be a read error. CDR3 amino acids: CTSRYNEQFF. For the CDR3, the DNA is TGTACCAGCAGGTACAATGAGCAGTTCTTC. The chain recombines TRBV12-3 or TRBV12-4 with TRBJ2-1; D call uncertain. This CDR3 comprises 10 residues.